Below, 11 T cell receptor beta chains from the same sample are listed, as sequenced in a study of shared clonotypes between healthy human individuals. Produced via immunoSEQ multiplex PCR; TCRdb's table is partial and in-frame only. This table has roughly 2.1 million clones, roughly 91% appearing once. CD45RO-negative CD8 cells positively selected for CCR7 made up the naive population, which excluded terminally differentiated effector memory CD45RA+ cells. Sequencing was carried out using naive CD8+ T cells from PBMCs. The receptors come from a man in his late teens or twenties in good health. Some clones in this sample may be carry-over from other donors' samples.

The genes are TRBV27 and TRBJ2-1, with D unclear. Looked up from germline, CDR1 is MNHEY and CDR2 is SMNVEV (reference sequence). The CDR3 has 10 amino acids. The V gene lost 8 bases and the J gene lost 8 bases, with 7 bases spanning the gap. The CDR3 spells CASGRHEQFF. The CDR3, as DNA: TGTGCCAGCGGAAGGCATGAGCAGTTCTTC.

This chain links TRBV9 with TRBJ2-3; 7 bases map to TRBD1. CDR1 and CDR2 from the germline V gene are SGDLS and YYNGEE. The trim removed 0 bases at V and 5 bases at J, leaving 9 bases unmatched. This CDR3 has 16 residues. The CDR3 spells CASSVGVRGRLDTQYF. CDR3 coding DNA: TGTGCCAGCAGCGTAGGTGTGAGGGGGCGGTTAGATACGCAGTATTTT.

The V and J genes are TRBV5-1 and TRBJ1-1; D gene uncertain. Per germline, CDR1 SGHRS and CDR2 YFSETQ. V was trimmed by 4 bases and J by 4 bases, leaving 11 bases between them. The CDR3 consists of 13 residues. As DNA, the CDR3 is TGCGCCAGCAGCATCGGGTGGGGCACTGAAGCTTTCTTT. It yields the protein CASSIGWGTEAFF.

This chain joins TRBV9 and TRBJ2-7; 10 nucleotides line up with TRBD2. The CDR3 runs 15 residues. J gave up 2 bases and V 4 bases, and 6 bases lay outside the gene matches. Looked up from germline, CDR1 is SGDLS and CDR2 is YYNGEE. DNA of the CDR3: TGTGCCAGCAGCCCAGGGACTAGCGCAGCCTACGAGCAGTACTTC. Its protein product is CASSPGTSAAYEQYF.

In DNA form, the CDR3 reads TGTGCCAGCAGCGAACTAGCGGCCCTGAGTAATACGCAGTATTTT. Its translation: CASSELAALSNTQYF. The chain couples TRBV7-2 to TRBJ2-3, with 8 nucleotides matching TRBD2. The V gene end was trimmed by 5 bases and the J gene end by 7 bases; junction bases not matched to a gene: 11. CDR1 is SGHTA, CDR2 FQGNSA, per germline. CDR3 size: 15 residues.

This chain connects TRBV5-4 to TRBJ2-2; D may be TRBD1 (5 bases). Germline V CDR1 and CDR2: SGHNT, YYREEE (reference sequence). CDR3 size: 14 residues. V dropped 1 base and J dropped 8 bases, with 12 bases sitting between them. CDR3 in amino acids: CASSLNAAGGELFF. The CDR3 DNA follows: TGTGCCAGCAGCTTGAACGCGGCAGGGGGGGAGCTGTTTTTT. Full variable domain (remainder filled in from reference TRBV5-4 and TRBJ2-2): ETGVTQSPTHLIKTRGQQVTLRCSSQSGHNTVSWYQQALGQGPQFIFQYYREEENGRGNFPPRFSGLQFPNYSSELNVNALELDDSALYLCASSLNAAGGELFFGEGSRLTVL.

This chain connects TRBV7-2 to TRBJ2-7, with TRBD1 matching over 9 bases. Germline CDR1 is SGHTA and CDR2 is FQGNSA. The ends lost 6 bases at V and 1 base at J; junction bases unmatched: 4. The CDR3 is 14 residues long. CDR3 nucleotides: TGTGCCAGCAGGGACAGGGGACGATCCTACGAGCAGTACTTC. Its translation is CASRDRGRSYEQYF.

There are a few counts of this clone. V and J are TRBV2 and TRBJ1-2; D unresolved. V lost 3 bases to trimming and J lost 5 bases, with 10 bases between them. The CDR3 covers 13 residues. Germline V gene lookup returns CDR1 SNHLY and CDR2 FYNNEI. CDR3 sequence: CASSETLGYGYTF. In DNA, the CDR3 is TGTGCCAGCAGTGAGACCCTTGGGTATGGCTACACCTTC.

V gene TRBV19 combines with J gene TRBJ2-1; 13 bases agree with TRBD2. V shed 4 bases and J 2 bases; nucleotides not matched to a gene: 5. This CDR3 has 17 amino acids. Germline V lookup: CDR1 LNHDA, CDR2 SQIVND (reference sequence). CDR3: CASSNGLAGVPYNEQFF. CDR3 sequence (DNA): TGTGCCAGTAGTAACGGACTAGCGGGAGTCCCCTACAATGAGCAGTTCTTC.

The genes are TRBV7-3 and TRBJ2-2; D uncertain. From germline, CDR1 is SGHTA and CDR2 FQGTGA. V lost 0 bases, J lost 1 base, and 3 bases lay in between. The CDR3 length is 14 residues. The CDR3 spells CASSLTQNTGELFF. CDR3 sequence (DNA): TGTGCCAGCAGCTTAACCCAGAACACCGGGGAGCTGTTTTTT.

The rearrangement links TRBV27 to TRBJ2-7, with D possibly TRBD2 on 5 matching bases. This CDR3 spans 15 amino acids. Trimming cost V 5 bases and J 4 bases, with 18 bases left between them. Germline V lookup: CDR1 MNHEY, CDR2 SMNVEV (reference sequence). The chain's CDR3 is CASSPGTRPPYEQYF. CDR3 DNA sequence: TGTGCCAGCAGTCCTGGAACTAGGCCCCCTTACGAGCAGTACTTC.